A single sample gave rise to the 15 T cell receptor beta chains below, sequenced in a study of cytomegalovirus exposure and HLA in healthy donors. The PCR used 60 Vbeta and 13 Jbeta primers. Profiled with immunoSEQ multiplex PCR; TCRdb holds only in-frame clones, not every one. The sample lists 150,000 to 200,000 clones, about four fifths occurring once. The sequenced sample was PBMCs. The receptor source for this set is a man between 45 and 60 years old in good health and CMV-seropositive.

V gene TRBV5-6 combines with J gene TRBJ1-1; D is uncertain. Germline values: CDR1 SGHDT, CDR2 YYEEEE. The V end lost 4 bases, the J end lost 4 bases, and 14 bases lay between the germline ends. The CDR3 length is 14 residues. The CDR3 loop is CASSGRLGATEAFF. CDR3 nucleotide sequence: TGTGCCAGCAGCGGCCGGTTGGGCGCCACTGAAGCTTTCTTT.

This chain connects TRBV7-8 to TRBJ2-1; D may be TRBD2 (6 bases). The CDR3 runs 15 residues. The V end lost 2 bases, the J end lost 4 bases, and 12 bases lay between the germline ends. CDR1 and CDR2 from the germline V gene are SGHVS and FQNEAQ. The CDR3 coding sequence is TGTGCCAGCAGCTTAATGGCGGGGTCTTACAATGAGCAGTTCTTC. Translating gives CASSLMAGSYNEQFF.

The chain couples TRBV7-2 to TRBJ2-5; TRBD2 aligns across 15 bases. CDR3 size: 18 residues. With 5 bases clipped from V and 5 bases from J, the junction kept 12 bases outside the gene matches. Germline V gene sequence: CDR1 SGHTA, CDR2 FQGNSA. CDR3 in DNA: TGTGCCAGCAGCGCCCGGACTAGCGGGGGGGCCGTCGGGGAGACCCAGTACTTC. Its translation is CASSARTSGGAVGETQYF.

J is TRBJ1-2 and V is TRBV30, with TRBD1 matching over 12 bases. The CDR3 length is 15 residues. CDR1 GTSNPN and CDR2 SVGIG come from the germline V gene (reference sequence). Trimming removed 2 bases from V and 2 bases from J; junction bases left unmatched: 3. DNA of the CDR3: TGTGCCTGGAGTCTGGGGACAGGGGGCAACTATGGCTACACCTTC. It is translated as CAWSLGTGGNYGYTF.

This clone has just one count. This chain links TRBV5-4 with TRBJ2-3; perhaps TRBD2 as D (5 bases). Germline CDR1 reads SGHNT; CDR2 reads YYREEE (reference sequence). Trimming took off 10 bases at V and 1 base at J, with 16 bases between the two ends. The CDR3 has 14 amino acids. CDR3 protein: CAVKGPEGTDTQYF. CDR3 nucleotides: TGTGCCGTAAAAGGGCCGGAGGGCACAGATACGCAGTATTTT.

The chain carries TRBV28 and TRBJ2-5; maybe TRBD2 (5 bases). V shed 5 bases and J shed 5 bases, with 15 bases lying between them. This CDR3 comprises 14 residues. Germline CDR1 and CDR2: MDHEN and SYDVKM. As DNA, the CDR3 is TGTGCCAGCAGTCCCCGGTTTGGACTGGAGACCCAGTACTTC. This encodes CASSPRFGLETQYF. The full variable domain, rest sourced from reference TRBV28 and TRBJ2-5, is DVKVTQSSRYLVKRTGEKVFLECVQDMDHENMFWYRQDPGLGLRLIYFSYDVKMKEKGDIPEGYSVSREKKERFSLILESASTNQTSMYLCASSPRFGLETQYFGPGTRLLVL.

This clone appeared a few times. V and J are TRBV5-4 and TRBJ2-3, with 11 bases fitting TRBD2. CDR3 size: 17 residues. Trimming took 2 bases from V and 4 from J; bases not matched to a gene: 9. Per the germline V gene, CDR1 is SGHNT and CDR2 is YYREEE (reference sequence). DNA for the CDR3: TGTGCCAGCAGCTTCGGACCCAGACTAGCGGGGTCAGATACGCAGTATTTT. Protein: CASSFGPRLAGSDTQYF.

The rearrangement joins TRBV18 to TRBJ2-1, with D hard to call. This CDR3 has 13 residues. Germline V CDR1 and CDR2: KGHSH, LQKENI. The V and J ends lost 3 bases and 6 bases respectively, with 9 bases between them. This CDR3 reads CASSPYTSNEQFF. The CDR3 coding sequence is TGTGCCAGCTCACCGTATACCAGCAATGAGCAGTTCTTC.

The V and J genes are TRBV7-9 and TRBJ1-2; TRBD1 aligns across 10 bases. The germline V gene has CDR1 SEHNR and CDR2 FQNEAQ (reference sequence). Trimming at V came to 5 bases and at J to 4 bases, leaving 7 bases not matched to a gene. The CDR3 runs 15 residues. CDR3 region: CASSLWGQGIYGYTF. As DNA, the CDR3 is TGTGCCAGCAGCCTATGGGGACAGGGGATCTATGGCTACACCTTC.

The chain combines TRBV28 with TRBJ2-5; D may be TRBD1 (5 bases). Deletions cut 5 bases from V and 2 bases from J, with 9 bases between. This CDR3 contains 13 residues. Germline CDR1 is MDHEN and CDR2 is SYDVKM. The CDR3 loop is CASSRTLQETQYF. CDR3 bases: TGTGCCAGCAGTCGGACACTACAAGAGACCCAGTACTTC.

This sequence joins TRBV15 and TRBJ2-1; 10 positions match TRBD1. The junction had 1 base not matched to a gene; V was cut back by 8 bases and J by 3 bases. Per germline, CDR1 LNHNV and CDR2 YYDKDF (reference sequence). The CDR3 spans 13 residues. CDR3 in DNA: TGTGCCACCTGGGACAGGGGCTACAATGAGCAGTTCTTC. Amino acids: CATWDRGYNEQFF.

As to this clone: Other DNA sequences in the sample encode the same CDR3. V usage is TRBV5-4 and J usage is TRBJ2-7; the D gene is possibly TRBD1 (5 bases). This CDR3 spans 13 amino acids. V was clipped by 2 bases and J by 2 bases, with 8 bases between them. The V gene's germline CDR1 is SGHNT and CDR2 YYREEE (reference sequence). This chain's CDR3 is CASSFSGTYEQYF. DNA of the CDR3: TGTGCCAGCAGCTTCTCAGGGACCTACGAGCAGTACTTC.

This clone was counted once. The rearrangement links TRBV2 to TRBJ1-5; 9 bases are a match to TRBD1. CDR3 size: 14 residues. J gave up 11 bases and V 4 bases, and 9 bases lay outside the gene matches. Germline assignment: CDR1 SNHLY and CDR2 FYNNEI. The CDR3: CASSAGQGRITQHF. The CDR3 DNA sequence: TGTGCCAGCAGTGCTGGACAGGGGCGAATTACCCAGCATTTT.

The chain has TRBV2 and TRBJ2-3; maybe TRBD2 (5 bases). The germline V and J ends were trimmed by 4 bases and 3 bases, with 14 bases remaining between them. CDR1 is SNHLY and CDR2 is FYNNEI in the germline V gene. This CDR3 region has 15 residues. The CDR3 nucleotides read TGTGCCAGCAGTGGCCAGGCGGGTCAAACAGATACGCAGTATTTT. Protein product: CASSGQAGQTDTQYF.

As to this clone: Other DNA sequences in this specimen translate into the identical CDR3. This rearrangement joins TRBV2 to TRBJ2-1; TRBD2 aligns across 9 bases. This CDR3 is built from 14 residues. Trimming cost V 4 bases and J 3 bases; bases outside gene matches: 1. Germline assignment: CDR1 SNHLY and CDR2 FYNNEI. The CDR3, as DNA: TGTGCCAGCAGTGGACTAGCGGACTACAATGAGCAGTTCTTC. Its translation is CASSGLADYNEQFF.